Sequencing of this T cell receptor (beta chain) was carried out in a study of cytomegalovirus exposure and HLA in healthy donors. The primer mix had 60 Vbeta and 13 Jbeta primers. Method: immunoSEQ multiplex PCR; TCRdb's copy keeps in-frame clones and lacks some. The sample records around 150,000 clones, almost 80% being singletons. Findings and caveats of the study: TCR beta sequences reportedly predicted most subjects' HLA-A and HLA-B alleles accurately.

With regard to this clone: Its antigen is as yet unknown.

CDR3 size: 15 residues. V gave up 4 bases and J gave up 4 bases, with 16 bases separating them. The germline V gene has CDR1 MNHEY and CDR2 SVGAGI. The sample consisted of PBMCs. V is TRBV6-5 and J is TRBJ1-2; possibly TRBD1 for D (5 bases). This clonotype originated in a man between 50 and 59 years old in good health and CMV-seropositive. The CDR3 region is CASSFDSRSFYGYTF. The CDR3 coding sequence is TGTGCCAGCAGTTTTGACAGCCGAAGTTTCTATGGCTACACCTTC.